The 5 T cell receptor beta chains given below trace back to one sample, sequenced in a study of blood T cells in healthy people across ages. A sample-barcoded 5' primer and a J-beta primer mix were used in a second PCR of roughly 6 to 11 cycles. TCRdb reanalysed the 5' RACE reads using MiXCR and keeps one entry per CDR3 protein. The table lists over 1.5 million distinct CDR3 sequences, roughly 49% of them singletons. The sample taken for sequencing was blood. Every receptor here comes from a woman in her 40s in good health.

About this clonotype itself: This may come from a read error, since a much larger clone is one base off. The chain links TRBV10-3 to TRBJ1-2; possibly TRBD1 for D (5 bases). CDR1 ENHRY and CDR2 SYGVKD come from the germline V gene. V dropped 2 bases and J dropped 8 bases, with 18 bases sitting between them. CDR3 length: 15 residues. The CDR3 here is CAISEARRTWGGYTF. CDR3 coding DNA: TGTGCCATCAGTGAGGCGCGACGGACCTGGGGCGGCTACACCTTC.

This clonotype has only one observation. A clone one base away is much larger, so this may be a read error. The rearrangement links TRBV4-1 to TRBJ1-2; no clear D. This CDR3 comprises 16 residues. CDR1 is MGHRA, CDR2 YSYEKL, per germline. Trimming pared 4 bases from V and 4 bases from J, leaving 19 bases between. The CDR3 loop reads CASSPTKAVGIYGYTF. CDR3 nucleotide sequence: TGCGCCAGCAGCCCGACGAAAGCGGTCGGTATCTATGGCTACACCTTC.

The chain carries TRBV20-1 and TRBJ2-5, with D possibly being TRBD2 (6 bases). The CDR3 extends over 13 amino acids. Germline loops: CDR1 DFQATT, CDR2 SNEGSKA (reference sequence). With 5 bases removed from V and 2 bases from J, the gap between germline ends came to 12 bases. The CDR3 sequence: CSAVGGEQETQYF. The DNA for the CDR3 is TGCAGTGCTGTAGGCGGGGAACAAGAGACCCAGTACTTC.

V is TRBV2 and J is TRBJ2-4, with D possibly matching TRBD2 (5 bases). CDR3 length equals 17 residues. Germline V CDR1 and CDR2: SNHLY, FYNNEI. V was trimmed by 1 base and J by 6 bases, leaving 19 bases between them. The DNA of the CDR3 is TGTGCCAGCAGTGAAGTGCTTGCAGGACTCCCATCAAACATTCAGTACTTC. This gives the protein CASSEVLAGLPSNIQYF. Combining the CDR3 with reference TRBV2 and TRBJ2-4 gives the whole variable domain EPEVTQTPSHQVTQMGQEVILRCVPISNHLYFYWYRQILGQKVEFLVSFYNNEISEKSEIFDDQFSVERPDGSNFTLKIRSTKLEDSAMYFCASSEVLAGLPSNIQYFGAGTRLSVL.

In its sample, this clonotype was seen a few times. The CDR3 is CASSLRTGGGEKLFF. The CDR3, as DNA: TGTGCCAGCAGCTTAAGGACAGGGGGAGGAGAAAAACTGTTTTTT. The chain carries TRBV7-2 and TRBJ1-4; 10 nucleotides line up with TRBD1. This CDR3 has 15 amino acids. Germline V gives CDR1 SGHTA, CDR2 FQGNSA. With V trimmed by 2 bases and J by 8 bases, 5 bases remained unmatched.